This passage covers 27 T cell receptor beta chains from one sample sequenced in a study of blood T cell repertoires in COVID-19. The data were produced by immunoSEQ multiplex PCR, yet TCRdb's version contains in-frame clones alone and is incomplete. The table has about 220,000 clones, approximately 80% seen once. The sequenced sample consisted of peripheral blood. The receptors stem from a human donor in a cohort sampled during active COVID-19.

This clone was picked up a small number of times. The chain links TRBV11-1 to TRBJ2-2; D may be TRBD1 (6 bases). This CDR3 is built from 14 residues. The V and J ends lost 5 bases and 5 bases respectively, with 12 bases between them. From germline, CDR1 is SGHAT and CDR2 FQDESV (reference sequence). This CDR3 is CASSLQGPTGELFF. In DNA, the CDR3 is TGTGCCAGCAGCCTCCAGGGGCCGACCGGGGAGCTGTTTTTT.

This chain links TRBV10-3 with TRBJ1-1; 7 bases are shared with TRBD1. This CDR3 comprises 15 residues. V was pared by 5 bases and J by 4 bases, with 10 bases of the junction left unmatched. Germline V lookup: CDR1 ENHRY, CDR2 SYGVKD. The CDR3 DNA sequence: TGTGCCATCAGTAAGCAGGGGGATCTGGGCACTGAAGCTTTCTTT. It is translated as CAISKQGDLGTEAFF.

The chain carries TRBV7-2 and TRBJ1-2; 10 nucleotides match TRBD1. CDR1 and CDR2 from the germline V gene are SGHTA and FQGNSA. The CDR3 spans 17 residues. The ends lost 2 bases at V and 2 bases at J; junction bases unmatched: 8. Here the CDR3 reads CASSLRTGGNWNYGYTF. CDR3 nucleotides: TGTGCCAGCAGCTTAAGGACAGGGGGTAATTGGAACTATGGCTACACCTTC.

V usage is TRBV18 and J usage is TRBJ2-3; no firm D call. The length of the CDR3 is 15 residues. The ends were cut back, 6 bases at V and 8 bases at J, with 21 bases in the middle. In germline, CDR1 is KGHSH, CDR2 LQKENI. The CDR3 nucleotides read TGTGCCAGCTCTACTCGTTGGCGTCTCGGCGGTACGCAGTATTTT. Translated: CASSTRWRLGGTQYF.

The chain recombines TRBV6-5 with TRBJ2-2; 10 bases align to TRBD2. Germline values: CDR1 MNHEY, CDR2 SVGAGI. The V and J ends lost 4 bases and 3 bases, in that order; junction bases with no gene match: 5. The CDR3 consists of 16 residues. The CDR3 region is CASSLAGGRDTGELFF. The CDR3 nucleotides read TGTGCCAGCAGTTTAGCGGGAGGACGGGACACCGGGGAGCTGTTTTTT.

This chain links TRBV27 with TRBJ2-2; D is uncertain. The germline V gene has CDR1 MNHEY and CDR2 SMNVEV (reference sequence). V was cut by 2 bases and J by 0 bases, with 4 bases left in between. The length of the CDR3 is 14 residues. DNA of the CDR3: TGTGCCAGCAGTTTAGGCTCGAACACCGGGGAGCTGTTTTTT. Its protein product is CASSLGSNTGELFF.

The sample holds one count of this clone. CDR3 sequence (DNA): TGTGCCAGCAGTCTACCAGGGGTCTATGGCTACACCTTC. Translated, it gives CASSLPGVYGYTF. The chain has TRBV28 and TRBJ1-2; weak D call: TRBD1 (6 bases). Germline lookup yields CDR1 MDHEN and CDR2 SYDVKM. With 5 bases removed from V and 4 bases from J, the gap between germline ends came to 11 bases. The CDR3 runs 13 residues.

The chain links TRBV7-2 to TRBJ2-1; 7 bases match TRBD2. The CDR3 is 17 residues long. From germline, CDR1 is SGHTA and CDR2 FQGNSA. J lost 0 bases, V lost 1 base, and 6 bases had no gene match. The CDR3 loop reads CASSLDRAGVSYNEQFF. The CDR3 DNA sequence: TGTGCCAGCAGCTTAGATCGGGCGGGAGTCTCCTACAATGAGCAGTTCTTC.

The rearrangement links TRBV28 to TRBJ1-1, with 8 positions matching TRBD1. The V and J ends lost 4 bases and 0 bases, in that order; junction bases with no gene match: 4. The CDR3 sequence is 15 residues long. CDR1 is MDHEN and CDR2 is SYDVKM in the germline V gene. The DNA for the CDR3 is TGTGCCAGCAGTTCCCGACAGGGGATGAACACTGAAGCTTTCTTT. Its translation: CASSSRQGMNTEAFF.

This clone has just a few counts. The J gene is TRBJ2-7, the V gene TRBV9, with a tentative D call TRBD1 (6 bases). V was clipped by 1 base and J by 6 bases, with 11 bases between them. The CDR3 loop spans 13 amino acids. Germline CDR1 reads SGDLS; CDR2 reads YYNGEE. The CDR3 nucleotides are TGTGCCAGCAGCGTAACCCCCAGGGGCGAGCAGTACTTC. Translation gives CASSVTPRGEQYF.

The J gene is TRBJ2-1, the V gene TRBV7-9; the D is unclear. The V end was cut by 5 bases, the J end by 14 bases, with 7 bases between. Per the germline V gene, CDR1 is SEHNR and CDR2 is FQNEAQ (reference sequence). This CDR3 region has 9 residues. The CDR3 DNA sequence: TGTGCCAGCAGCCTACTCGAGTTCTTC. It specifies CASSLLEFF.

This sequence joins TRBV5-1 and TRBJ1-6, with TRBD1 identical over 8 bases. Germline CDR1 reads SGHRS; CDR2 reads YFSETQ. The CDR3 length is 14 residues. Trimming removed 4 bases from V and 6 bases from J; junction bases left unmatched: 3. The CDR3, as DNA: TGCGCCAGCAGCGAGGGACAGGCTAATTCACCCCTCCACTTT. Translating it yields CASSEGQANSPLHF.

V gene TRBV9 combines with J gene TRBJ1-1, with a possible D match to TRBD1 (5 bases). Germline V gene sequence: CDR1 SGDLS, CDR2 YYNGEE. CDR3 size: 15 residues. Trimming took 6 bases from V and 2 from J, leaving 17 bases between them. The CDR3 reads CASTVSPDSNTEAFF. The CDR3 region has the DNA TGTGCCAGCACCGTTTCCCCAGACAGCAACACTGAAGCTTTCTTT.

V usage is TRBV4-1 and J usage is TRBJ2-1; D is ambiguous. Trimming took 1 base from V and 0 from J, leaving 7 bases between them. The germline CDR1 and CDR2 sequences are MGHRA and YSYEKL. CDR3 length equals 15 residues. DNA for the CDR3: TGCGCCAGCAGCCAAGGCCCGAGCTCCTACAATGAGCAGTTCTTC. This gives the protein CASSQGPSSYNEQFF.

This chain links TRBV4-1 with TRBJ2-3; 16 bases fit TRBD2. There are 17 residues in the CDR3. CDR1 and CDR2 (germline): MGHRA, YSYEKL. J was trimmed by 4 bases and V by 5 bases; bases with no gene match: 6. CDR3 in DNA: TGCGCCAGCAGCACCCGGGGACTAGCGGGGGGGGCAGATACGCAGTATTTT. This gives the protein CASSTRGLAGGADTQYF.

The chain couples TRBV5-1 to TRBJ2-7; TRBD2 agrees at 12 bases. The CDR3 runs to 15 residues. CDR1 is SGHRS, CDR2 YFSETQ, per germline. The junction had 4 bases not matched to a gene; V was cut back by 6 bases and J by 0 bases. CDR3 bases: TGCGCCAGCAAATCGACTAGCGGGAGCTCCTACGAGCAGTACTTC. This sequence encodes CASKSTSGSSYEQYF.

CDR3 bases: TGTGCCAGCAGCCGAACGGGGACAAGCTCGTACGGGGAGACCCAGTACTTC. It encodes CASSRTGTSSYGETQYF. This chain connects TRBV5-4 to TRBJ2-5, with a tentative D call TRBD1 (6 bases). Trimming removed 4 bases from V and 5 bases from J, with 24 bases in between. Per germline, CDR1 SGHNT and CDR2 YYREEE (reference sequence). The CDR3 runs to 17 residues. The whole variable domain, remainder taken from reference TRBV5-4 and TRBJ2-5, is ETGVTQSPTHLIKTRGQQVTLRCSSQSGHNTVSWYQQALGQGPQFIFQYYREEENGRGNFPPRFSGLQFPNYSSELNVNALELDDSALYLCASSRTGTSSYGETQYFGPGTRLLVL.

The gene calls are TRBV6-2 or TRBV6-3 and TRBJ1-4; D may be TRBD1 (5 bases). The CDR3 is 14 residues long. V lost 6 bases, J lost 5 bases, and 13 bases lay in between. Germline V gene lookup returns CDR1 MNHEY and CDR2 SVGEGT. This chain's CDR3 is CASSGHRGNEKLFF. CDR3 sequence (DNA): TGTGCCAGCAGCGGACATCGGGGGAATGAAAAACTGTTTTTT.

On this clone itself: Germline is not matched at one junction end, which may reflect a read error. DNA of the CDR3: TGTGCTAGCAGCTCCGGGGTGGGCACTGAAGCTTTCTTT. Its protein product is CASSSGVGTEAFF. The rearrangement joins TRBV7-7 to TRBJ1-1, with D unresolved. The length of the CDR3 is 13 residues. Germline V gene data show CDR1 as SSHAT and CDR2 as FNYEAQ (reference sequence). Combining the CDR3 with reference TRBV7-7 and TRBJ1-1 gives the whole variable domain GAGVSQSPRYKVTKRGQDVTLRCDPISSHATLYWYQQALGQGPEFLTYFNYEAQPDKSGLPSDRFSAERPEGSISTLTIQRTEQRDSAMYRCASSSGVGTEAFFGQGTRLTVV.

The J gene is TRBJ2-5, the V gene TRBV7-2, with 12 bases fitting TRBD2. V shed 3 bases, J shed 5 bases, and the junction held 4 bases outside the gene matches. The CDR3 runs 15 residues. Germline CDR1 and CDR2: SGHTA and FQGNSA. The CDR3 DNA is TGTGCCAGCAGCTTTCTAGCGGGGGGGCTTGAGACCCAGTACTTC. Its protein product is CASSFLAGGLETQYF.

The chain couples TRBV7-8 to TRBJ2-3, with D hard to call. V shed 2 bases and J shed 4 bases, with 10 bases lying between them. The CDR3 sequence is 14 residues long. Germline lookup yields CDR1 SGHVS and CDR2 FQNEAQ. CDR3 bases: TGTGCCAGCAGCTTATTTCCACGGGCAGATACGCAGTATTTT. This codes for CASSLFPRADTQYF.

This clone was picked up one time. This chain uses TRBV5-6 with TRBJ1-5; D gene uncertain. The V gene's germline CDR1 is SGHDT and CDR2 YYEEEE. V gave up 4 bases and J gave up 9 bases, with 14 bases separating them. This CDR3 is 13 amino acids long. In nucleotides, the CDR3 is TGTGCCAGCAGCCGACTCGCCTCGCGGCCCCAGCATTTT. Protein sequence: CASSRLASRPQHF.

This chain links TRBV6-1 with TRBJ1-5; perhaps TRBD1 as D (6 bases). Per germline, CDR1 MNHNS and CDR2 SASEGT. The CDR3 has 17 residues. V shed 2 bases and J shed 6 bases, with 20 bases lying between them. The CDR3 spells CASSEQLPGVMSQPQHF. The CDR3 DNA reads TGTGCCAGCAGTGAACAATTGCCAGGGGTGATGAGTCAGCCCCAGCATTTT.

This clone was picked up one time. This chain uses TRBV4-3 with TRBJ1-4; a possible D gene is TRBD1 (6 bases). The germline gives CDR1 LGHNA, CDR2 YSLEER. The CDR3 is made up of 18 amino acids. Deletions cut 3 bases from V and 7 bases from J, with 24 bases between. The CDR3 sequence: CASSQEYGTLIRSEKLFF. CDR3 DNA: TGCGCCAGCAGCCAGGAGTATGGGACACTAATACGGTCTGAAAAACTGTTTTTT.

The CDR3 protein is CASSLVAGGNTQYF. The CDR3 region has the DNA TGCGCCAGCAGCTTGGTAGCGGGAGGCAATACGCAGTATTTT. The chain is built from TRBV5-1 and TRBJ2-3; 10 bases align to TRBD2. The CDR3 has 14 residues. The junction had 2 bases not matched to a gene; V was cut back by 0 bases and J by 7 bases. Germline values: CDR1 SGHRS, CDR2 YFSETQ.

The chain recombines TRBV15 with TRBJ2-1, with 13 positions matching TRBD2. V shed 2 bases and J 7 bases; nucleotides not matched to a gene: 17. The CDR3 is 20 amino acids. From germline, CDR1 is LNHNV and CDR2 YYDKDF (reference sequence). CDR3 amino acids: CATSRSTSPGLAGRRNEQFF. The CDR3 nucleotides read TGTGCCACCAGCAGATCGACCTCCCCGGGACTAGCGGGGAGGAGGAATGAGCAGTTCTTC.

For this clone: This same CDR3 is encoded by further DNA sequences in the sample. The rearrangement uses TRBV20-1 and TRBJ2-2, with TRBD2 matching 9 bases. This CDR3 comprises 14 residues. The germline gives CDR1 DFQATT, CDR2 SNEGSKA (reference sequence). V shed 6 bases and J 2 bases; nucleotides not matched to a gene: 4. For the CDR3, the DNA is TGCAGTGCGAGTAGCGGGGGTAACACCGGGGAGCTGTTTTTT. Its translation is CSASSGGNTGELFF.